These 26 T cell receptor beta chains came from one sample sequenced in a study of T-cell reconstitution after alpha-beta-depleted transplantation in children. Construction of the TCRbeta library involved unique molecular identifiers. TCRdb ran MiXCR on the PCR reads and lists one entry per CDR3 protein. The sample comprises 530,000 or so distinct CDR3 sequences, over 20% of which are singletons, and around a third rests with the top ten. The sequencing here drew on PBMCs, taken before TCRalphabeta/CD19-depleted stem cell transplant. These receptors all come from a boy younger than two with Wiskott-Aldrich syndrome, due to receive a stem cell transplant.

This clonotype was counted only a few times. V and J are TRBV29-1 and TRBJ1-1; 12 nucleotides line up with TRBD1. The CDR3 runs to 15 residues. V lost 5 bases to trimming and J lost 6 bases; unmatched junction nucleotides: 10. Germline CDR1 reads SQVTM; CDR2 reads ANQGSEA. In DNA, the CDR3 is TGCAGCGTTCCATCCCGGGACAGGGGGCCCGCTGAAGCTTTCTTT. It codes for CSVPSRDRGPAEAFF.

The rearrangement links TRBV12-3 or TRBV12-4 to TRBJ1-2; 10 bases line up with TRBD1. After removal of 3 bases from V and 3 bases from J, the junction contained 10 bases not matched to a gene. This CDR3 has 17 residues. CDR3 amino acids: CASSLILGQGMDYGYTF. Here the CDR3 DNA reads TGTGCCAGCAGTTTGATCCTGGGACAGGGGATGGACTATGGCTACACCTTC.

The chain links TRBV12-3 or TRBV12-4 to TRBJ2-3; D is possibly TRBD1 (5 bases). V lost 6 bases and J 14 bases, leaving 21 bases between the germline ends. The CDR3 runs 13 residues. The CDR3 reads CASRVAGSKQWYF. The CDR3 bases are TGTGCCAGCAGGGTCGCAGGGTCAAAGCAGTGGTATTTT.

This sequence joins TRBV10-3 and TRBJ2-7, with TRBD2 matching over 16 bases. Germline values: CDR1 ENHRY, CDR2 SYGVKD. The CDR3 has 18 residues. V was pared by 0 bases and J by 0 bases, with 2 bases of the junction left unmatched. The CDR3 here is CAISESGLAGGSSYEQYF. The CDR3 DNA reads as TGTGCCATCAGTGAGTCGGGACTAGCGGGAGGGAGCTCCTACGAGCAGTACTTC.

The gene calls are TRBV5-1 and TRBJ2-3, with D uncertain. This CDR3 comprises 14 residues. V lost 0 bases and J 8 bases, leaving 13 bases between the germline ends. Germline CDR1 SGHRS, CDR2 YFSETQ. CDR3 bases: TGCGCCAGCAGCTTGGGGAGCCCGGGTGGTACGCAGTATTTT. Its translation is CASSLGSPGGTQYF.

The chain links TRBV3-1 to TRBJ2-1; no firm D call. CDR1 and CDR2 (germline): LGHDT, YNNKEL (reference sequence). V lost 1 base and J lost 0, with 10 bases in between. CDR3 length: 16 residues. CDR3: CASSQVWRSSYNEQFF. The CDR3, as DNA: TGTGCCAGCAGCCAAGTATGGCGTAGCTCCTACAATGAGCAGTTCTTC.

The chain has TRBV6-1 and TRBJ2-3, with TRBD2 identical over 14 bases. Germline loops: CDR1 MNHNS, CDR2 SASEGT. This CDR3 comprises 16 residues. J gave up 4 bases and V 5 bases, and 5 bases lay outside the gene matches. In DNA form, the CDR3 reads TGTGCCAGCAGTAAGACTAGCGGGAGGGTAGCAGATACGCAGTATTTT. Translated: CASSKTSGRVADTQYF.

The genes are TRBV18 and TRBJ1-2; D gene uncertain. Looked up from germline, CDR1 is KGHSH and CDR2 is LQKENI. Trimming stripped 6 bases from V and 4 bases from J, with 9 bases between. The CDR3 has 12 amino acids. For the CDR3, the DNA is TGTGCCAGCTCTGAAGGTCTCTATGGCTACACCTTC. This translates into CASSEGLYGYTF.

This clonotype was found a few times. The J gene is TRBJ2-1, the V gene TRBV20-1; TRBD1 or TRBD2 may be the D gene (5 bases each). Germline V gene sequence: CDR1 DFQATT, CDR2 SNEGSKA (reference sequence). Trimming pared 5 bases from V and 6 bases from J, leaving 14 bases between. The CDR3 contains 13 residues. In nucleotides, the CDR3 is TGCAGTGCTTGGGACCTAGGGTCCAATGAGCAGTTCTTC. The encoded protein is CSAWDLGSNEQFF.

This clonotype showed up just a few times. The rearrangement joins TRBV5-1 to TRBJ1-1; a possible D gene is TRBD1 (5 bases). This CDR3 contains 16 residues. Germline CDR1 is SGHRS and CDR2 is YFSETQ. Trimming took 0 bases from V and 3 from J, leaving 15 bases between them. The chain's CDR3 is CASSLGGVTRDTEAFF. DNA for the CDR3: TGCGCCAGCAGCTTGGGGGGGGTCACTCGTGACACTGAAGCTTTCTTT. Looking up the rest from reference TRBV5-1 and TRBJ1-1 gives the full variable domain: KAGVTQTPRYLIKTRGQQVTLSCSPISGHRSVSWYQQTPGQGLQFLFEYFSETQRNKGNFPGRFSGRQFSNSRSEMNVSTLELGDSALYLCASSLGGVTRDTEAFFGQGTRLTVV.

The V gene is TRBV20-1, the J gene TRBJ1-2; D gene unclear. This CDR3 spans 12 amino acids. V was cut by 2 bases and J by 1 base, with 5 bases left in between. Germline CDR1 and CDR2: DFQATT and SNEGSKA (reference sequence). The CDR3 here is CSARRDNYGYTF. CDR3 DNA: TGCAGTGCTAGACGGGATAACTATGGCTACACCTTC.

The chain is built from TRBV11-2 and TRBJ2-2, with D tentatively TRBD1 or TRBD2 (5 bases each). The CDR3 totals 19 residues. Per germline, CDR1 SGHAT and CDR2 FQNNGV. Trimming cost V 6 bases and J 5 bases, with 28 bases left between them. The chain's CDR3 is CASRSRGAYGELMTGELFF. The CDR3 DNA sequence: TGTGCCAGCAGATCGAGAGGGGCTTACGGGGAACTCATGACCGGGGAGCTGTTTTTT.

The chain joins TRBV4-2 to TRBJ2-5; TRBD1 aligns across 8 bases. CDR1 is LGHNA, CDR2 YNFKEQ, per germline. J was trimmed by 5 bases and V by 1 base; bases with no gene match: 12. The CDR3 spans 17 residues. The CDR3, as DNA: TGTGCCAGCAGCCAAGGAACCAACAGGGGGTCAATGGAGACCCAGTACTTC. This encodes CASSQGTNRGSMETQYF.

There are a few counts of this clonotype. CDR3 protein: CASSLGSKIATGELFF. CDR3 nucleotides: TGTGCCAGCAGCTTAGGATCAAAGATAGCCACCGGGGAGCTGTTTTTT. The rearrangement joins TRBV7-6 to TRBJ2-2; the D is unclear. V lost 1 base, J lost 4 bases, and 13 bases lay in between. The V gene's germline CDR1 is SGHVS and CDR2 FNYEAQ. The CDR3 runs 16 residues.

In its sample, this clonotype was seen a few times. J is TRBJ2-2 and V is TRBV27, with a weak D call TRBD2 (6 bases). The length of the CDR3 is 17 residues. Germline V CDR1 and CDR2: MNHEY, SMNVEV (reference sequence). V lost 0 bases and J lost 0, with 11 bases in between. The CDR3 loop reads CASSLSRDFTNTGELFF. The CDR3 DNA is TGTGCCAGCAGTTTATCCCGGGACTTCACGAACACCGGGGAGCTGTTTTTT.

The V gene is TRBV27, the J gene TRBJ2-3; possibly TRBD1 for D (8 bases). The CDR3 loop spans 20 amino acids. Germline values: CDR1 MNHEY, CDR2 SMNVEV (reference sequence). Trimming cost V 5 bases and J 2 bases, with 29 bases left between them. CDR3 in DNA: TGTGCCAGCAGTACTTTCGCCTGGACAGGGAAAGGGGGGGCCACAGATACGCAGTATTTT. Translation gives CASSTFAWTGKGGATDTQYF.

The CDR3 is CASSPAAGASTDTQYF. The CDR3 bases are TGTGCCAGCTCACCTGCGGCAGGGGCTAGCACAGATACGCAGTATTTT. The chain recombines TRBV18 with TRBJ2-3; D might be TRBD1 (6 bases). The CDR3 contains 16 residues. The germline V gene has CDR1 KGHSH and CDR2 LQKENI. V was pared by 3 bases and J by 0 bases, with 13 bases between.

This CDR3 is CSVRGTSGVTTDTQYF. The CDR3 region has the DNA TGCAGCGTTAGGGGGACTAGCGGGGTTACCACAGATACGCAGTATTTT. This rearrangement joins TRBV29-1 to TRBJ2-3; 13 nucleotides align to TRBD2. Germline CDR1 and CDR2: SQVTM and ANQGSEA. Losses at the gene ends were 5 bases for V and 2 bases for J; bases not matched to a gene: 7. The CDR3 sequence is 16 residues long.

This clonotype was picked up a small number of times. This chain links TRBV5-8 with TRBJ2-1; possibly TRBD1 for D (6 bases). V lost 4 bases, J lost 12 bases, and 11 bases lay in between. The germline CDR1 and CDR2 sequences are SGHTS and YDEGEE. The CDR3 is 11 residues long. CDR3 protein: CASSAGVWQFF. The CDR3 DNA is TGTGCCAGCAGCGCAGGGGTTTGGCAGTTCTTC.

The V and J genes are TRBV12-5 and TRBJ1-2; 8 bases line up with TRBD1. Per the germline V gene, CDR1 is LGHNT and CDR2 is FRNRAP. The CDR3 totals 17 residues. J lost 0 bases, V lost 0 bases, and 6 bases had no gene match. In DNA, the CDR3 is TGTGCTAGTGGTTTGGTAATCGGACAGGGCGCTAACTATGGCTACACCTTC. Its protein product is CASGLVIGQGANYGYTF.

The chain employs TRBV5-1 and TRBJ1-3; no firm D call. The V gene's germline CDR1 is SGHRS and CDR2 YFSETQ. V lost 5 bases to trimming and J lost 0 bases, with 6 bases between them. The CDR3 is made up of 13 amino acids. The CDR3 region has the DNA TGCGCCAGCAGTAGGAACTCTGGAAACACCATATATTTT. It is translated as CASSRNSGNTIYF.

This clonotype was recorded a few times. V usage is TRBV20-1 and J usage is TRBJ1-5; D is undetermined. The CDR3 sequence is 16 residues long. Trimming took off 2 bases at V and 3 bases at J, with 17 bases between the two ends. In germline, CDR1 is DFQATT, CDR2 SNEGSKA (reference sequence). The CDR3 here is CSARSSHSDSNQPQHF. CDR3 nucleotide sequence: TGCAGTGCTAGAAGTTCCCACTCGGACTCCAATCAGCCCCAGCATTTT.

The V call is TRBV5-1, the J call TRBJ2-1, with TRBD2 matching over 11 bases. This CDR3 has 14 amino acids. CDR1 is SGHRS, CDR2 YFSETQ, per germline. The trim removed 7 bases at V and 3 bases at J, leaving 3 bases unmatched. This CDR3 reads CASRLAGRYNEQFF. The CDR3 DNA reads TGCGCCAGCCGACTAGCGGGACGCTACAATGAGCAGTTCTTC.

This clonotype was detected a few times. The chain recombines TRBV5-1 with TRBJ2-5; the D is unclear. Germline CDR1 SGHRS, CDR2 YFSETQ. The ends were cut back, 6 bases at V and 2 bases at J, with 14 bases in the middle. CDR3 length equals 14 residues. The CDR3: CASKKASLQETQYF. CDR3 nucleotide sequence: TGCGCCAGCAAGAAAGCCAGCCTACAAGAGACCCAGTACTTC.

The CDR3 nucleotides read TGTGCCAGCAGACGAGCATTGCTCCCGAATGAAAAACTGTTTTTT. Protein sequence: CASRRALLPNEKLFF. The rearrangement uses TRBV27 and TRBJ1-4; D not resolved. In germline, CDR1 is MNHEY, CDR2 SMNVEV (reference sequence). Trimming pared 6 bases from V and 5 bases from J, leaving 16 bases between. This CDR3 has 15 amino acids.

Only a few counts were recorded for this clonotype. The chain carries TRBV5-1 and TRBJ2-7; tentatively, D is TRBD1 or TRBD2 (5 bases each). The V gene's germline CDR1 is SGHRS and CDR2 YFSETQ. CDR3 length: 13 amino acids. Trimming cost V 4 bases and J 3 bases, with 11 bases left between them. Here the CDR3 reads CASSPRDGYEQYF. CDR3 DNA: TGCGCCAGCAGCCCCCGGGACGGCTACGAGCAGTACTTC.